This T cell receptor beta chain was captured in a study of tumor-infiltrating lymphocytes in primary liver carcinoma. Bulk tissue was left unsorted, and RNA and DNA were co-extracted from 20-30 mg of it. A primer in the constant region served to generate TCR beta cDNA from about 480 ng of total RNA. TCR beta libraries came from three nested multiplex PCR rounds using slightly modified ARM-PCR. Running ten to eleven cycles apiece, the first two PCR rounds relied on TRBV1-TRBV30 forward primers together with a C-beta reverse primer. MiXCR, run by TCRdb on the multiplex PCR reads, gives a single entry per CDR3 protein. This sample yields 50,000 to 65,000 distinct CDR3 sequences, of which 71% are seen a single time; around 44% belongs to the top ten. From germline, CDR1 is MNHNS and CDR2 SASEGT. This CDR3 comprises 11 residues. Trimming pared 6 bases from V and 5 bases from J, leaving 6 bases between.

This sequence was found in a man aged 40-50 years with primary liver carcinoma and hepatitis B virus infection. The sample taken for sequencing was liver tumor tissue from sampling region 4. Subset described: tumor region T4, right-lateral pole. This chain uses TRBV6-1 with TRBJ2-3; D unclear. In nucleotides, the CDR3 is TGTGCCAGCAGGCGTGAAGATACGCAGTATTTT. This encodes CASRREDTQYF.